This T cell receptor (beta chain) was identified during a study of PD-L1 blockade in urothelial cancer. Time point in this sample: pretreatment peripheral blood. Data came from immunoSEQ multiplex PCR; TCRdb stores just in-frame clones and leaves some out. This sample yields 70,000 to 100,000 clones, of which 65% to 85% are seen a single time; 2% to 2.5% belongs to the top ten. Germline V CDR1 and CDR2: ENHRY, SYGVKD. V shed 5 bases, J shed 7 bases, and the junction held 8 bases outside the gene matches. The CDR3 contains 14 residues. The starting material was PBMCs, obtained around atezolizumab (anti-PD-L1) treatment. This chain connects TRBV10-3 to TRBJ1-5, with TRBD1 matching over 7 bases. The TCR originated in a man between 60 and 75 years old with urothelial cancer. CDR3 nucleotide sequence: TGTGCCATCAGTCCTGACAGGGCGCGGCAGCCCCAGCATTTT. Amino acids: CAISPDRARQPQHF.